The next 24 T cell receptor beta chains were all read from a single sample in a study of cytomegalovirus exposure and HLA in healthy donors. Here immunoSEQ multiplex PCR was the method, and the copy in TCRdb shows in-frame clones only, minus some. Altogether approximately 65,000 clones are present, about 94% being singletons, with the ten largest covering more than 0.9%. The sample was PBMCs. The receptors were gathered from a woman aged 18-30 years in good health and CMV-seronegative.

This clone is a singleton in its sample. The rearrangement joins TRBV11-2 to TRBJ1-1, with D perhaps TRBD1 (6 bases). CDR3 length: 15 amino acids. Germline CDR1 is SGHAT and CDR2 is FQNNGV. Trimming removed 0 bases from V and 5 bases from J, with 13 bases in between. As DNA, the CDR3 is TGTGCCAGCAGCTTAGATTGGGCAGGGGCGACTGAAGCTTTCTTT. Protein sequence: CASSLDWAGATEAFF.

This clone was seen a single time. V is TRBV4-1 and J is TRBJ2-7; D may be TRBD1 (6 bases). The germline gives CDR1 MGHRA, CDR2 YSYEKL. Trimming left V 1 base short and J 2 bases short, with 9 bases between. The CDR3 contains 14 residues. CDR3 amino acids: CASSQADSTYEQYF. CDR3 coding DNA: TGCGCCAGCAGCCAAGCGGACAGCACCTACGAGCAGTACTTC.

In this sample, this clone turned up a few times. The genes are TRBV4-1 and TRBJ2-5; 8 bases match TRBD2. The CDR3 is 16 residues long. J gave up 7 bases and V 0 bases, and 10 bases lay outside the gene matches. Germline values: CDR1 MGHRA, CDR2 YSYEKL. In DNA, the CDR3 is TGCGCCAGCAGCCAAGAGAGGGGACTAGTGGGGGGGACCCAGTACTTC. It is translated as CASSQERGLVGGTQYF.

The CDR3 DNA reads TGTGCCTCGATTGGGTGGGGGGGCCGTGATGAGCAGTTCTTC. It encodes CASIGWGGRDEQFF. The chain uses TRBV5-6 and TRBJ2-1; D might be TRBD2 (7 bases). Germline V gene lookup returns CDR1 SGHDT and CDR2 YYEEEE. The CDR3 totals 14 residues. V lost 10 bases, J lost 8 bases, and 22 bases lay in between. Combining the CDR3 with reference TRBV5-6 and TRBJ2-1 gives the whole variable domain DAGVTQSPTHLIKTRGQQVTLRCSPKSGHDTVSWYQQALGQGPQFIFQYYEEEERQRGNFPDRFSGHQFPNYSSELNVNALLLGDSALYLCASIGWGGRDEQFFGPGTRLTVL.

J is TRBJ1-2 and V is TRBV6-5, with D tentatively TRBD1 (5 bases). Germline loops: CDR1 MNHEY, CDR2 SVGAGI. This CDR3 has 15 amino acids. The V end was cut by 5 bases, the J end by 0 bases, with 13 bases between. The CDR3 DNA sequence: TGTGCCAGCAGTCCTATCCGGGGGGCTAACTATGGCTACACCTTC. This encodes CASSPIRGANYGYTF.

This chain uses TRBV30 with TRBJ1-4, with 9 bases aligning to TRBD1. With V trimmed by 1 base and J by 6 bases, 6 bases remained unmatched. There are 15 residues in the CDR3. Germline V gene sequence: CDR1 GTSNPN, CDR2 SVGIG (reference sequence). CDR3 in amino acids: CAWSALQGADEKLFF. The CDR3 DNA reads as TGTGCCTGGAGTGCCCTACAGGGGGCGGATGAAAAACTGTTTTTT.

The chain joins TRBV6-5 to TRBJ2-7; 8 nucleotides match TRBD2. After removal of 7 bases from V and 0 bases from J, the junction contained 8 bases not matched to a gene. The CDR3 sequence is 15 residues long. Germline V CDR1 and CDR2: MNHEY, SVGAGI. The CDR3 here is CASKPRSGSSYEQYF. The CDR3 coding sequence is TGTGCCAGCAAACCCCGAAGCGGGAGCTCCTACGAGCAGTACTTC.

J is TRBJ2-2 and V is TRBV5-1; D remains unclear. Germline V CDR1 and CDR2: SGHRS, YFSETQ. V lost 1 base, J lost 4 bases, and 14 bases lay in between. CDR3 length equals 16 residues. In DNA, the CDR3 is TGCGCCAGCAGCTTGTGGCTCTCCCCGGGCACCGGGGAGCTGTTTTTT. This codes for CASSLWLSPGTGELFF. Combining the CDR3 with reference TRBV5-1 and TRBJ2-2 gives the whole variable domain KAGVTQTPRYLIKTRGQQVTLSCSPISGHRSVSWYQQTPGQGLQFLFEYFSETQRNKGNFPGRFSGRQFSNSRSEMNVSTLELGDSALYLCASSLWLSPGTGELFFGEGSRLTVL.

The chain uses TRBV5-6 and TRBJ1-3; D is uncertain. V was clipped by 0 bases and J by 8 bases, with 12 bases between them. This CDR3 is built from 14 residues. Germline CDR1 is SGHDT and CDR2 is YYEEEE. The chain's CDR3 is CASSLVNLGDTIYF. The CDR3 DNA reads as TGTGCCAGCAGCTTGGTAAACCTCGGAGACACCATATATTTT.

J is TRBJ2-3 and V is TRBV5-5; TRBD1 might be the D (7 bases). Trimming cost V 4 bases and J 6 bases, with 18 bases left between them. The CDR3 length is 15 residues. Germline V gene sequence: CDR1 SGHKS, CDR2 YYEKEE (reference sequence). In nucleotides, the CDR3 is TGTGCCAGCAGCCCCAGGGGGACTTCGTCCGATACGCAGTATTTT. Protein sequence: CASSPRGTSSDTQYF. Variable domain in full (rest from reference TRBV5-5 and TRBJ2-3): DAGVTQSPTHLIKTRGQQVTLRCSPISGHKSVSWYQQVLGQGPQFIFQYYEKEERGRGNFPDRFSARQFPNYSSELNVNALLLGDSALYLCASSPRGTSSDTQYFGPGTRLTVL.

The chain recombines TRBV11-3 with TRBJ2-3; the match to TRBD2 covers 9 bases. The V gene's germline CDR1 is SGHNT and CDR2 YENEEA. The V segment lost 2 bases and the J segment 5 bases; nucleotides outside the gene matches: 8. The CDR3 is 16 residues long. The CDR3 spells CASSLRTSVQGDTQYF. In nucleotides, the CDR3 is TGTGCCAGCAGCTTAAGGACTAGCGTTCAGGGAGATACGCAGTATTTT.

The rearrangement uses TRBV7-9 and TRBJ1-2; D unresolved. This CDR3 spans 15 amino acids. The ends were cut back, 5 bases at V and 4 bases at J, with 17 bases in the middle. Looked up from germline, CDR1 is SEHNR and CDR2 is FQNEAQ (reference sequence). CDR3 sequence (DNA): TGTGCCAGCAGCCCTTCAGGAGGGCTAGTCTATGGCTACACCTTC. Residues: CASSPSGGLVYGYTF.

The chain is built from TRBV30 and TRBJ2-3, with D hard to call. V lost 0 bases, J lost 3 bases, and 7 bases lay in between. The CDR3 length is 13 residues. Germline V gives CDR1 GTSNPN, CDR2 SVGIG (reference sequence). CDR3 in amino acids: CAWSVGPTDTQYF. DNA of the CDR3: TGTGCCTGGAGTGTCGGTCCGACAGATACGCAGTATTTT.

For the CDR3, the DNA is TGTGCCATCAGTGGCGGAGGGTTGGGTGCACTACCGAACACCGGGGAGCTGTTTTTT. Its protein product is CAISGGGLGALPNTGELFF. V gene TRBV10-3 combines with J gene TRBJ2-2, with D possibly matching TRBD2 (6 bases). CDR3 size: 19 residues. Trimming took off 4 bases at V and 0 bases at J, with 21 bases between the two ends. Germline-derived CDR1 and CDR2 are ENHRY and SYGVKD.

CDR3 sequence: CASSRTSASSEQYF. The DNA of the CDR3 is TGTGCCAGCAGTCGGACTAGCGCCTCCTCGGAGCAGTACTTC. The chain links TRBV27 to TRBJ2-7; 9 positions match TRBD2. The germline V gene has CDR1 MNHEY and CDR2 SMNVEV (reference sequence). The CDR3 is made up of 14 amino acids. V shed 5 bases, J shed 7 bases, and the junction held 9 bases outside the gene matches.

This sequence joins TRBV7-6 and TRBJ2-5; D remains unclear. In germline, CDR1 is SGHVS, CDR2 FNYEAQ. V lost 4 bases, J lost 10 bases, and 13 bases lay in between. CDR3 length equals 12 residues. The CDR3 sequence: CASSSRLGDQYF. CDR3 DNA: TGTGCCAGCAGCTCAAGACTCGGAGACCAGTACTTC.

The rearrangement uses TRBV7-6 and TRBJ2-1; D may be TRBD2 (5 bases). Germline-derived CDR1 and CDR2 are SGHVS and FNYEAQ. The V and J ends lost 5 bases and 8 bases respectively, with 19 bases between them. The CDR3 runs to 15 residues. CDR3 bases: TGTGCCAGCAGCCAGGACTTAGCCCTTAACGATGAGCAGTTCTTC. Amino acid sequence: CASSQDLALNDEQFF.

This chain joins TRBV2 and TRBJ1-2; 7 bases align to TRBD1. V was pared by 6 bases and J by 3 bases, with 7 bases of the junction left unmatched. CDR1 is SNHLY and CDR2 is FYNNEI in the germline V gene. The length of the CDR3 is 14 residues. The CDR3 reads CASRRTGLHYGYTF. The CDR3 coding sequence is TGTGCCAGCAGAAGGACAGGCCTCCACTATGGCTACACCTTC.

This rearrangement joins TRBV30 to TRBJ2-5, with unresolved D. Trimming removed 0 bases at V and 1 base at J, with 12 bases between. This CDR3 region has 15 residues. The V gene's germline CDR1 is GTSNPN and CDR2 SVGIG (reference sequence). The chain's CDR3 is CAWSVRTGFQETQYF. The CDR3 nucleotides are TGTGCCTGGAGTGTCCGAACGGGTTTCCAAGAGACCCAGTACTTC.

The chain links TRBV5-6 to TRBJ2-6; a weak D match, TRBD1 (5 bases). The CDR3 has 16 residues. Germline V gives CDR1 SGHDT, CDR2 YYEEEE. V was clipped by 4 bases and J by 4 bases, with 15 bases between them. DNA for the CDR3: TGTGCCAGCAGCCCTGACCCAGGGTCGGGGGCCAACGTCCTGACTTTC. As protein: CASSPDPGSGANVLTF. The full variable domain, with the rest looked up from reference TRBV5-6 and TRBJ2-6, is DAGVTQSPTHLIKTRGQQVTLRCSPKSGHDTVSWYQQALGQGPQFIFQYYEEEERQRGNFPDRFSGHQFPNYSSELNVNALLLGDSALYLCASSPDPGSGANVLTFGAGSRLTVL.

J is TRBJ2-2 and V is TRBV6-1; 8 nucleotides match TRBD1. The V segment lost 2 bases and the J segment 3 bases; nucleotides outside the gene matches: 5. This CDR3 has 16 amino acids. CDR1 is MNHNS and CDR2 is SASEGT in the germline V gene. The CDR3 nucleotides read TGTGCCAGCAGTGAATCGGCAGGGGGCCACACCGGGGAGCTGTTTTTT. Translated: CASSESAGGHTGELFF.

This sequence joins TRBV7-8 and TRBJ2-1, with 7 bases that match TRBD2. From germline, CDR1 is SGHVS and CDR2 FQNEAQ. V lost 2 bases to trimming and J lost 3 bases; unmatched junction nucleotides: 7. The CDR3 has 16 residues. CDR3: CASSLMRGIIYNEQFF. The CDR3 bases are TGTGCCAGCAGCTTAATGCGGGGGATTATCTACAATGAGCAGTTCTTC.

The chain couples TRBV7-8 to TRBJ1-2; D gene ambiguous. Germline assignment: CDR1 SGHVS and CDR2 FQNEAQ. CDR3 length equals 12 residues. Trimming removed 8 bases at V and 1 base at J, with 8 bases between. The CDR3 DNA follows: TGTGCCAGCGGGCAGCATAACTATGGCTACACCTTC. Amino acids: CASGQHNYGYTF.

This clone showed up just once. V usage is TRBV7-2 and J usage is TRBJ1-6, with 7 bases aligning to TRBD1. The CDR3 has 16 residues. The J segment lost 8 bases and the V segment lost 1 base, leaving 8 bases of the junction unmatched. The germline V gene has CDR1 SGHTA and CDR2 FQGNSA. CDR3 sequence reads: CASSLDSRGTDSPLHF. CDR3 DNA: TGTGCCAGCAGCTTAGACTCCAGGGGGACAGATTCACCCCTCCACTTT.